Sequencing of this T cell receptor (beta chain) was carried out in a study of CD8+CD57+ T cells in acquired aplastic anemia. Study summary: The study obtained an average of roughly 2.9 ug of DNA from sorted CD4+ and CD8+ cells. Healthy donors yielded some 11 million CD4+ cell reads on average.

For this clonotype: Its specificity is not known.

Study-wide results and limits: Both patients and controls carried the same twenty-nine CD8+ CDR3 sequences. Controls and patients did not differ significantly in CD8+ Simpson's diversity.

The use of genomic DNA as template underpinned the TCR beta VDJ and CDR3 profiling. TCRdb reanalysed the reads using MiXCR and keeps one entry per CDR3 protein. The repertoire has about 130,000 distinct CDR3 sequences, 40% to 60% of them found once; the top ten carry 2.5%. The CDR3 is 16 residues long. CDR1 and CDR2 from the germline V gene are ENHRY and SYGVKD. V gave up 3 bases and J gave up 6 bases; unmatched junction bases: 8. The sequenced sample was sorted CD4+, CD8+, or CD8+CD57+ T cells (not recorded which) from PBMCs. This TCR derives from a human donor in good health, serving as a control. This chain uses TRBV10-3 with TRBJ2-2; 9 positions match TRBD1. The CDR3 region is CAISDTDRGFPGELFF. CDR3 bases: TGTGCCATCAGTGATACGGACAGGGGATTCCCCGGGGAGCTGTTTTTT.